This T cell receptor beta chain is drawn from a study of beta chain features in type 1 diabetes. Study results and limitations: Patients with Type 1 diabetes showed moderately but significantly shorter TCRB CDR3s in all four CD4+ subsets. A greater similarity of naive, central memory and Treg TCRB repertoires was seen among patients than among healthy donors. Sequencing of cDNA might inflate the share of cells that strongly express TCR.

Expressed TCRB transcripts were sequenced because the isolated RNA had all been reverse transcribed beforehand. Generated by immunoSEQ multiplex PCR, the TCRdb table keeps only in-frame clones and is missing some. The sample includes under 200,000 clones, over 7.5% seen only once; the top ten take about 0.6%. This clone has more than one count but fewer than ten. The target antigen is unknown. What was sequenced was central memory CD4+ T cells from blood. The receptor was isolated from a man between 18 and 29 years old in good health.

CDR3 residues: CASSERTPNTEAFF. CDR3 nucleotides: TGTGCCAGCAGTGAAAGGACACCGAACACTGAAGCTTTCTTT. The chain is built from TRBV2 and TRBJ1-1; maybe TRBD1 (5 bases). The CDR3 length is 14 residues. Per germline, CDR1 SNHLY and CDR2 FYNNEI. The V end was cut by 2 bases, the J end by 1 base, with 8 bases between.